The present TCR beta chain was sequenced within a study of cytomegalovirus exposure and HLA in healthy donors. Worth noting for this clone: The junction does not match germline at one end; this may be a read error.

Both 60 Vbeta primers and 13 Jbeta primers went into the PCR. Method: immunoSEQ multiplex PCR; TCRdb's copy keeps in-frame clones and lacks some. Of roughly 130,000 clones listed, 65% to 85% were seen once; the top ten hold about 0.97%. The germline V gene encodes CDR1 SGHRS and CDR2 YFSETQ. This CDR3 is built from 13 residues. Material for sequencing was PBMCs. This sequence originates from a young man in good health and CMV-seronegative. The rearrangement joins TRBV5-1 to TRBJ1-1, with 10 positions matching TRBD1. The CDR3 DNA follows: TGCGCCAGCAGCACGGACAGGGGGGGTGAAACTTTCTTT. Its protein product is CASSTDRGGETFF. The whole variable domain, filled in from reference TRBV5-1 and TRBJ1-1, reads KAGVTQTPRYLIKTRGQQVTLSCSPISGHRSVSWYQQTPGQGLQFLFEYFSETQRNKGNFPGRFSGRQFSNSRSEMNVSTLELGDSALYLCASSTDRGGETFFGQGTRLTVV.